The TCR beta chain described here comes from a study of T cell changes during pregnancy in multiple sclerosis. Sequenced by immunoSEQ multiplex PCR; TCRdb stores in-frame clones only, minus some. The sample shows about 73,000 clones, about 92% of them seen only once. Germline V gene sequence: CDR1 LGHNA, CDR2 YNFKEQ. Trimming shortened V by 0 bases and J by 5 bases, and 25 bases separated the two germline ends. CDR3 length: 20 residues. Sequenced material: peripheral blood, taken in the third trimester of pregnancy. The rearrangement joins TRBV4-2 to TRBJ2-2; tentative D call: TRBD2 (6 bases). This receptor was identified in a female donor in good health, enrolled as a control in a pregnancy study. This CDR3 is CASSQDVASGLFPVTGELFF. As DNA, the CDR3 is TGTGCCAGCAGCCAAGATGTGGCCAGCGGGCTTTTCCCGGTAACCGGGGAGCTGTTTTTT.